This T cell receptor beta chain was sequenced in a study of T cell repertoires in cytomegalovirus infection. Across the whole study: A matching HLA type, together with CMV infection, was signaled by public TCR beta signatures. Notes on the study in general: HLA-C-restricted, CMV-specific TCR beta clonotypes were dominant ex vivo.

V was trimmed by 5 bases and J by 4 bases, leaving 10 bases between them. Germline CDR1 is DFQATT and CDR2 is SNEGSKA (reference sequence). The CDR3 totals 12 residues. This clonotype was observed at least ten times. Its target is unknown. MiXCR, applied by TCRdb to the reads, yields one record per CDR3 protein. The table records fewer than 80,000 distinct CDR3 sequences, more than 3.5% of them present only once. This chain connects TRBV20-1 to TRBJ2-3; maybe TRBD1 (5 bases). This TCR was sampled from a human donor in good health (CMV status not recorded). Some clones in this sample may be carry-over from other donors' samples. The sample was PBMCs. CDR3 DNA sequence: TGCAGTGCTGGGGCCAGGGCAGATACGCAGTATTTT. As protein: CSAGARADTQYF.